Below are 20 T cell receptor beta chains sequenced from a single sample in a study of T cells in localized non-small cell lung cancer (dated by TCRdb to the early 2020s). Libraries were prepared through the immunoSEQ multiplex PCR assay. Entries here come from immuneACCESS through TCRdb and include only in-frame sequences with V and J called. Some clones fail to appear in such tables; in the studies checked, an unresolved V gene covers under half of the shortfall, and the cause of the remainder is unknown. The sample records around 28,000 clones, roughly 89% of which are singletons. Less than 3.5% of the sample belongs to the ten largest clones. Sample: peripheral blood, taken before any cancer treatment. These receptors were collected from a woman aged 18-55 years with stage I lung adenocarcinoma.

The J gene is TRBJ2-1, the V gene TRBV19; TRBD1 matches 7 bases. Germline CDR1 reads LNHDA; CDR2 reads SQIVND (reference sequence). V was clipped by 7 bases and J by 0 bases; unmatched bases: 6. The CDR3 length is 15 residues. The CDR3 is CASNRGGLSYNEQFF. The CDR3 DNA follows: TGTGCCAGTAACAGGGGCGGCCTCTCCTACAATGAGCAGTTCTTC.

The chain joins TRBV23-1 to TRBJ2-5; tentative D call: TRBD2 (7 bases). TRBV23-1 is noted as an ORF with a role that remains uncertain. The V gene lost 6 bases and the J gene lost 3 bases, with 14 bases spanning the gap. This CDR3 spans 14 amino acids. The CDR3 sequence: CASRARGGEETQYF. Written as DNA, the CDR3 is TGCGCCAGCAGAGCGAGGGGGGGAGAAGAGACCCAGTACTTC.

The CDR3 spells CASSVLSGGLQETQYF. CDR3 nucleotide sequence: TGTGCCAGCAGTGTACTTAGCGGGGGGTTACAAGAGACCCAGTACTTC. The V call is TRBV6-1, the J call TRBJ2-5; 10 positions agree with TRBD2. The V gene's germline CDR1 is MNHNS and CDR2 SASEGT. With V trimmed by 4 bases and J by 2 bases, 7 bases remained unmatched. The CDR3 has 16 amino acids.

This chain connects TRBV19 to TRBJ1-1, with a tentative D call TRBD1 (5 bases). This CDR3 has 17 amino acids. The V gene lost 0 bases and the J gene lost 2 bases, with 16 bases spanning the gap. Per germline, CDR1 LNHDA and CDR2 SQIVND (reference sequence). CDR3 coding DNA: TGTGCCAGTAGTATAGACAGGGCCTCAACCGGAAACACTGAAGCTTTCTTT. Translated: CASSIDRASTGNTEAFF.

The chain combines TRBV30 with TRBJ2-1; D is unresolved. The CDR3 runs to 12 residues. The V gene's germline CDR1 is GTSNPN and CDR2 SVGIG (reference sequence). The V gene lost 0 bases and the J gene lost 7 bases, with 7 bases spanning the gap. CDR3 coding DNA: TGTGCCTGGAGTGTAATGGGGAATGAGCAGTTCTTC. Protein: CAWSVMGNEQFF.

V is TRBV11-2 and J is TRBJ2-3, with D perhaps TRBD2 (6 bases). Germline V gene sequence: CDR1 SGHAT, CDR2 FQNNGV. With 2 bases removed from V and 4 bases from J, the gap between germline ends came to 10 bases. The CDR3 runs 14 residues. CDR3 region: CASSLQTRADTQYF. The CDR3 DNA sequence: TGTGCCAGCAGCTTACAGACTAGAGCAGATACGCAGTATTTT.

This clone was picked up a small number of times. The rearrangement joins TRBV7-2 to TRBJ2-7; D is uncertain. CDR1 and CDR2 from the germline V gene are SGHTA and FQGNSA. Deletions cut 1 base from V and 5 bases from J, with 9 bases between. This CDR3 comprises 13 residues. CDR3 sequence (DNA): TGTGCCAGCAGCTTAGGACATGGGCACGAGCAGTACTTC. Translation gives CASSLGHGHEQYF.

This clone was observed a few times. The chain employs TRBV19 and TRBJ1-2, with unresolved D. Between the trimmed V and J ends, which lost 4 bases and 2 bases, there was a span of 14 bases. The CDR3 totals 15 residues. Germline CDR1 is LNHDA and CDR2 is SQIVND (reference sequence). Here the CDR3 reads CASSTRAPPNYGYTF. CDR3 nucleotide sequence: TGTGCCAGTAGTACGAGGGCACCACCCAACTATGGCTACACCTTC.

The V call is TRBV14, the J call TRBJ2-2, with D perhaps TRBD2 (7 bases). CDR3 length equals 17 residues. The germline V and J ends were trimmed by 0 bases and 4 bases, with 15 bases remaining between them. Germline V gene sequence: CDR1 SGHDN, CDR2 FVKESK. CDR3 in DNA: TGTGCCAGCAGCCAAGATAGCACGGGGGGCCGCACCGGGGAGCTGTTTTTT. This gives the protein CASSQDSTGGRTGELFF. The variable domain in full, with the rest retrieved from reference TRBV14 and TRBJ2-2, is EAGVTQFPSHSVIEKGQTVTLRCDPISGHDNLYWYRRVMGKEIKFLLHFVKESKQDESGMPNNRFLAERTGGTYSTLKVQPAELEDSGVYFCASSQDSTGGRTGELFFGEGSRLTVL.

The chain links TRBV5-1 to TRBJ2-7; D possibly corresponds to TRBD2 (5 bases). Germline CDR1 SGHRS, CDR2 YFSETQ. Trimming shortened V by 6 bases and J by 2 bases, and 15 bases separated the two germline ends. The CDR3 is 14 residues long. The CDR3 loop is CASTLIDGAYEQYF. The CDR3 DNA follows: TGCGCCAGCACCCTTATCGACGGGGCCTACGAGCAGTACTTC.

The chain joins TRBV9 to TRBJ1-2; D is possibly TRBD1 (6 bases). Germline V gives CDR1 SGDLS, CDR2 YYNGEE. This CDR3 contains 14 residues. Trimming pared 0 bases from V and 6 bases from J, leaving 12 bases between. The CDR3, as DNA: TGTGCCAGCAGCGTAGCTTTGGCAGGGGATGGCTACACCTTC. This gives the protein CASSVALAGDGYTF.

This clone was detected once. The chain has TRBV19 and TRBJ1-2; D is perhaps TRBD1 (5 bases). V dropped 6 bases and J dropped 6 bases, with 14 bases sitting between them. The CDR3 contains 13 residues. The germline V gene encodes CDR1 LNHDA and CDR2 SQIVND (reference sequence). The CDR3: CASRLGLGDGYTF. The DNA of the CDR3 is TGTGCCAGTAGATTGGGGTTGGGGGATGGCTACACCTTC.

This chain joins TRBV30 and TRBJ2-5, with 9 bases fitting TRBD1. Trimming cost V 0 bases and J 0 bases; bases outside gene matches: 17. This CDR3 has 20 residues. From germline, CDR1 is GTSNPN and CDR2 SVGIG (reference sequence). DNA of the CDR3: TGTGCCTGGAGTGTACGGGTAGGGGACAGGGTAATTGGGTACCAAGAGACCCAGTACTTC. This codes for CAWSVRVGDRVIGYQETQYF.

V is TRBV11-3 and J is TRBJ1-4; D possibly corresponds to TRBD1 (6 bases). There are 14 residues in the CDR3. V gave up 2 bases and J gave up 7 bases, with 11 bases separating them. Germline V CDR1 and CDR2: SGHNT, YENEEA. The CDR3, as DNA: TGTGCCAGCAGCTTACCGAGGGGGGGTGAAAAACTGTTTTTT. Encoded protein: CASSLPRGGEKLFF.

This clone appeared a single time. V gene TRBV19 combines with J gene TRBJ1-1, with 8 bases lining up with TRBD1. This CDR3 contains 13 residues. From germline, CDR1 is LNHDA and CDR2 SQIVND (reference sequence). Trimming cost V 6 bases and J 4 bases; bases outside gene matches: 4. The CDR3 bases are TGTGCCAGTAGCTTGACAGGGGCCACTGAAGCTTTCTTT. It codes for CASSLTGATEAFF.

This chain connects TRBV19 to TRBJ2-1; the match to TRBD2 covers 10 bases. This CDR3 contains 15 residues. The germline V gene encodes CDR1 LNHDA and CDR2 SQIVND (reference sequence). Trimming removed 8 bases from V and 7 bases from J; junction bases left unmatched: 11. The CDR3 DNA follows: TGTGCCAGTCACAGGGCTAGCGGGAGCAGGAATGAGCAGTTCTTC. The encoded protein is CASHRASGSRNEQFF.

In this sample, this clone turned up once. This chain connects TRBV11-2 to TRBJ1-4; D is undetermined. Germline V gene lookup returns CDR1 SGHAT and CDR2 FQNNGV. V lost 3 bases and J 10 bases, leaving 9 bases between the germline ends. The CDR3 is 12 residues long. The CDR3 DNA follows: TGTGCCAGCAGCTTTTCAGGAGGAAAACTGTTTTTT. Protein product: CASSFSGGKLFF.

This clone was found a few times. V is TRBV19 and J is TRBJ2-7; 8 bases map to TRBD2. Losses at the gene ends were 3 bases for V and 4 bases for J; bases not matched to a gene: 5. The CDR3 has 14 amino acids. The germline CDR1 and CDR2 sequences are LNHDA and SQIVND (reference sequence). CDR3: CASSIEVAGYEQYF. CDR3 sequence (DNA): TGTGCCAGTAGTATCGAAGTAGCGGGGTACGAGCAGTACTTC.

The chain couples TRBV19 to TRBJ2-3; the D is unclear. Trimming took 4 bases from V and 2 from J, leaving 7 bases between them. This CDR3 spans 13 amino acids. Germline V gene lookup returns CDR1 LNHDA and CDR2 SQIVND (reference sequence). CDR3 bases: TGTGCCAGTAGTAGTCAGCACACAGATACGCAGTATTTT. It is translated as CASSSQHTDTQYF.

V gene TRBV5-1 combines with J gene TRBJ1-3; no clear D gene. The CDR3 length is 16 residues. V was pared by 1 base and J by 0 bases, with 11 bases between. Germline loops: CDR1 SGHRS, CDR2 YFSETQ. CDR3 region: CASSLKGPLSGNTIYF. In nucleotides, the CDR3 is TGCGCCAGCAGCTTGAAAGGGCCCCTCTCTGGAAACACCATATATTTT.